This T cell receptor (beta chain) is drawn from a study of CD8+CD57+ T cells in acquired aplastic anemia. Study in general: Sorted CD4+ and CD8+ cells yielded around 3.2 ug of DNA on average.

Unmatched junction bases numbered 7, after V lost 0 bases and J lost 9 bases. The CDR3 is made up of 15 amino acids. CDR1 and CDR2 (germline): MNHNS, SASEGT. CDR3 and TCR beta VDJ profiling relied on genomic DNA as the template. TCRdb fed the reads into MiXCR, producing one record per CDR3 protein. The sample has around 180,000 distinct CDR3 sequences, roughly half seen once. Selection for sequencing was limited to patients who had shown CD8+CD57+ cell expansion by flow cytometry. None of the patients had been given any therapy when their blood was sampled. This clonotype was observed many times. The sample taken for sequencing was sorted CD4+, CD8+, or CD8+CD57+ T cells (not recorded which) from PBMCs. The TCR was taken from a human donor with aplastic anemia. This chain joins TRBV6-1 and TRBJ2-1, with TRBD1 identical over 8 bases. The CDR3 DNA sequence: TGTGCCAGCAGTGAAGCGAGGACAGGGATCTCTGAGCAGTTCTTC. Protein: CASSEARTGISEQFF.